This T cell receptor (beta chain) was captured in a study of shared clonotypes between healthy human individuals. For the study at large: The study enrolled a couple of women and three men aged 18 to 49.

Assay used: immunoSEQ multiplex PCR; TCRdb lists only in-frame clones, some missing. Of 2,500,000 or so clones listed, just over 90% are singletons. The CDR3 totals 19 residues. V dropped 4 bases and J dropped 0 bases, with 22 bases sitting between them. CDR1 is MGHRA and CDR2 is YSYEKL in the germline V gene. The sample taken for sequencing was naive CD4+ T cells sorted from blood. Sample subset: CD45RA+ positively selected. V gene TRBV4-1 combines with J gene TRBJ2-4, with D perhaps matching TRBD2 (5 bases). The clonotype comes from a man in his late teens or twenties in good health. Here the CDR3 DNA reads TGCGCCAGCAGCCTCTACTCCAGTACCGGGGAACTAGCCAAAAACATTCAGTACTTC. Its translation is CASSLYSSTGELAKNIQYF.